Listed here is a single TCR beta chain. What it binds is not known. The data were obtained in a study of monozygotic twins with inflammatory bowel disease. The study, taken as a whole, reports: Whether twins were concordant or discordant made no difference to repertoire similarity, possibly from limited power. Twins with IBD were found to have lower TCRbeta diversity (inverse Simpson) than healthy co-twins.

Germline CDR1 and CDR2: DFQATT and SNEGSKA (reference sequence). The CDR3 runs to 15 residues. UMIs were attached via template switching, each with a 6-nucleotide sample barcode. TCRdb re-called the 5' RACE reads and gives one entry per CDR3 protein, without DNA. The sample's table shows approximately 150,000 distinct CDR3 sequences. Someone took an approximately 2.6 ml blood sample from each of the donors. This chain joins TRBV20-1 and TRBJ2-2. The specimen was blood. This TCR came from a human donor with ulcerative colitis or Crohn's disease, or a healthy co-twin of an affected twin (not recorded which). The CDR3 loop reads CSARGRGLTTGELFF.